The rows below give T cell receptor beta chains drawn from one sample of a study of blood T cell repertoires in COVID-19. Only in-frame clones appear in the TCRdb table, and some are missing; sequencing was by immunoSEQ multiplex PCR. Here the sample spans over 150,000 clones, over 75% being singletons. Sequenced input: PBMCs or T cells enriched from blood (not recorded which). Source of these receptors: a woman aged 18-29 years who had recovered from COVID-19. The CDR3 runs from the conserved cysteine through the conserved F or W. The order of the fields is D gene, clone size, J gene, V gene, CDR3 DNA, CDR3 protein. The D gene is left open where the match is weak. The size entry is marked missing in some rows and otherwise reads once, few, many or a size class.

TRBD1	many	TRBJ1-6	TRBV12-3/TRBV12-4	TGTGCCAGCACCCGACAGGGGGATTCACCCCTCCACTTT	CASTRQGDSPLHF
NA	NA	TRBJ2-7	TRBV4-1	TGCGCCAGCAGCCAAGAAGGCCTAGCGTCTTCCTACGAGCAGTACTTC	CASSQEGLASSYEQYF
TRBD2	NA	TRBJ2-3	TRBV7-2	TGTGCCAGCAGCTTTACTAGCGGGAGGCCAGATACGCAGTATTTT	CASSFTSGRPDTQYF
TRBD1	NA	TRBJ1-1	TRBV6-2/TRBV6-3	TGTGCCAGCAGTTACGGGACAGCTAGAATCACTGAAGCTTTCTTT	CASSYGTARITEAFF
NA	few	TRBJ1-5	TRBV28	TGTGCCAGCATCGGGGGGATGTATAGCAATCAGCCCCAGCATTTT	CASIGGMYSNQPQHF
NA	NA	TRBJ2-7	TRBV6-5	TGTGCCAGCAGTTACTCAGGGAGCTCCTACGAGCAGTACTTC	CASSYSGSSYEQYF
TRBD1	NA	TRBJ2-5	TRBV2	TGTGCCAGCAGAAGACAGGGGGCAGAGACCCAGTACTTC	CASRRQGAETQYF
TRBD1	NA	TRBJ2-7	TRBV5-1	TGCGCCAGCTTCCTCATACGGACAGGGGGAGCCTACGAGCAGTACTTC	CASFLIRTGGAYEQYF
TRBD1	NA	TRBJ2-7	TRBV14	TGTGCCAGCAGCCCTGCGACAGGGGCCTACGAGCAGTACTTC	CASSPATGAYEQYF
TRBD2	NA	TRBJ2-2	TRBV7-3	TGTGCCAGCAGCTTAGATTCGGCGGGAGTGACCGGGGAGCTGTTTTTT	CASSLDSAGVTGELFF
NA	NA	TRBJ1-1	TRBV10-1	TGCGCCAGCAGTGAGATAAACTCAGGCTCGACTGAAGCTTTCTTT	CASSEINSGSTEAFF
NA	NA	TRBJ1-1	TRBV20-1	TGCAGTGCCAGTACTCCCGACAGGAACACTGAAGCTTTCTTT	CSASTPDRNTEAFF
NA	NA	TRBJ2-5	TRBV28	TGTGCCAGCAGTTCCCTCAACAAAGAGACCCAGTACTTC	CASSSLNKETQYF
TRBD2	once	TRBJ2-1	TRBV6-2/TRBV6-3	TGTGCCAGCAGTGGGCCTAGCGGGGGCATATACAATGAGCAGTTCTTC	CASSGPSGGIYNEQFF
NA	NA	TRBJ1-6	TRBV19	TGTGCCAGTAGTATGACTCGGGGTAAAAGGAGTTCACCCCTCCACTTT	CASSMTRGKRSSPLHF
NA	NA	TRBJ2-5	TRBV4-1	TGCGCCAGCAGCCAAGAGCCAGGTGAGACCCAGTACTTC	CASSQEPGETQYF
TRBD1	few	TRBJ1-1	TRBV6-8	TGTGCCAGCCCCGCGTGTGGCGGGACAGGAAGGGACACTGAAGCTTTCTTT	CASPACGGTGRDTEAFF
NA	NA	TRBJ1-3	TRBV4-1	TGCGCCAGCAGCCAAGATCAGGTGGGGGGCACCATATATTTT	CASSQDQVGGTIYF
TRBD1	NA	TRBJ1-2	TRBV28	TGTGCCAGCAGTCTAACGGACAGGGCTCATGGCTACACCTTC	CASSLTDRAHGYTF
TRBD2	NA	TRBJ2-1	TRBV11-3	TGTGCCAGCAGCAAACTAGCGGGGGACTACAATGAGCAGTTCTTC	CASSKLAGDYNEQFF
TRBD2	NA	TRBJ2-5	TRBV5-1	TGCGCCAGCAGCTTTAGGATTAGCGGGGGTCAAGAGACCCAGTACTTC	CASSFRISGGQETQYF
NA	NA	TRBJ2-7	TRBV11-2	TGTGCCAGCAGCTTCGCGGGGTCAGGCACGCTCGGCAGGTACGAGCAGTACTTC	CASSFAGSGTLGRYEQYF
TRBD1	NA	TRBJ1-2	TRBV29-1	TGCAGCGGGACAGGGGATTATGGCTACACCTTC	CSGTGDYGYTF
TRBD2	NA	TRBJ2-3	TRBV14	TGTGCCAGCAGCCGTAGCGGGGGCACAGATACGCAGTATTTT	CASSRSGGTDTQYF
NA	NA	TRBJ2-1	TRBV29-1	TGCAGCGTTGATTTAGTCGGCCCGGGGGACGCTGGGCAGTTCTTC	CSVDLVGPGDAGQFF
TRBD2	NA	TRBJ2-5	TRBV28	TGTGCCAGCAGTTTGATAACTAGCGGGAGCTGGGAGACCCAGTACTTC	CASSLITSGSWETQYF